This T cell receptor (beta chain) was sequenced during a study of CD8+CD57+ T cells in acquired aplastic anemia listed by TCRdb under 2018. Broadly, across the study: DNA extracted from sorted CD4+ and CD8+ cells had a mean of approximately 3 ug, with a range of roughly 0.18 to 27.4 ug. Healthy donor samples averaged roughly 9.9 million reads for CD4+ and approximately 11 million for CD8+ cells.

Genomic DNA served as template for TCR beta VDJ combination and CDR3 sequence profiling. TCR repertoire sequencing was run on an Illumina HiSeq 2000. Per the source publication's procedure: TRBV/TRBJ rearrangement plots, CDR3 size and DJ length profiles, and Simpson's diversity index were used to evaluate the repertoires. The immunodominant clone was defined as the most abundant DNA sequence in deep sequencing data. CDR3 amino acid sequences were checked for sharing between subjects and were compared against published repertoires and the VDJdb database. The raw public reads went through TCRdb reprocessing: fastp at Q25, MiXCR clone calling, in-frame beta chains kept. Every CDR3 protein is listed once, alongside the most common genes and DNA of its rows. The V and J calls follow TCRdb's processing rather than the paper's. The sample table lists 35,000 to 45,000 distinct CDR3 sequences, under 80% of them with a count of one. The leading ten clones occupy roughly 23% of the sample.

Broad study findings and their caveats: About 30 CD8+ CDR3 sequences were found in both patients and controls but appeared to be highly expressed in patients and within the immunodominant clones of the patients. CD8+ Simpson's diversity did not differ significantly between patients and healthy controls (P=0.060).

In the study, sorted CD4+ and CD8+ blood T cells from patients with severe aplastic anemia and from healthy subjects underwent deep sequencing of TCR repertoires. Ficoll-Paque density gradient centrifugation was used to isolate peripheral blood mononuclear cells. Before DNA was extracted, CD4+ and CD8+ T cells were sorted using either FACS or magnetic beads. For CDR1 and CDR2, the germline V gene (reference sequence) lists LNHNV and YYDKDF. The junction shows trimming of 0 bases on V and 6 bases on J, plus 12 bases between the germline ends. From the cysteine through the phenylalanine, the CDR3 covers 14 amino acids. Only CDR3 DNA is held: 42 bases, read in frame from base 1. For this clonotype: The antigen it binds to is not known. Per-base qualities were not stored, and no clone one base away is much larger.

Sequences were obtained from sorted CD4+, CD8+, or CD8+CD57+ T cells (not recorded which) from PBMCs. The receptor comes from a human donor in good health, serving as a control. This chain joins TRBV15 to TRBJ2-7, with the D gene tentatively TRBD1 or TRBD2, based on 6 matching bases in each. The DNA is TGTGCCACCAGCAGAGATAGGGGGGCACGCGAGCAGTACTTC. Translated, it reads CATSRDRGAREQYF.